Presented here are 3 T cell receptor beta chains from one specimen sequenced in a study of molecular identifiers for immune sequencing clone quantification (dated by TCRdb to 2017 to 2018). The method was PCR. TCRdb shows the sequencer as Illumina HiSeq 4000. The public reads were reanalyzed by TCRdb: fastp trimming at Q25, MiXCR alignment, in-frame beta chains only. Rows are unified per CDR3 protein, each entry keeping the most common DNA and genes. The sample data list about 640,000 distinct CDR3 sequences, and about 20% of these were observed just once. The ten most abundant clones make up 0.85% of the sample. The specimen was naive CD8+ T cells from blood, with Jurkat cell RNA spiked in. Sample cell subset or site, as interpreted from the label and publication: FACS-sorted CD8+CD4-CCR7+CD45RA+ naive T cells. The receptors were gathered from a human donor in good health. Some libraries in this study had Jurkat cell RNA spiked in.

V and J are TRBV28 and TRBJ1-5, with TRBD1 as a possible D gene (5 bases). This CDR3 has 14 residues. V shed 5 bases and J shed 4 bases, with 12 bases lying between them. Germline CDR1 is MDHEN and CDR2 is SYDVKM. CDR3: CASSATGGNQPQHF. The CDR3 DNA sequence: TGTGCCAGCAGTGCAACGGGGGGTAATCAGCCCCAGCATTTT. Drawing the rest from reference TRBV28 and TRBJ1-5, the complete variable domain is DVKVTQSSRYLVKRTGEKVFLECVQDMDHENMFWYRQDPGLGLRLIYFSYDVKMKEKGDIPEGYSVSREKKERFSLILESASTNQTSMYLCASSATGGNQPQHFGDGTRLSIL.

About this clonotype: Possible read error: a much larger clone is one base away. A read error is likely, as this CDR3 ends without the conserved phenylalanine or tryptophan. CDR3 in amino acids: CAWSVGALNEKLFS. CDR3 coding DNA: TGTGCCTGGAGTGTAGGGGCTCTGAATGAAAAACTGTTTTCT. This chain connects TRBV30 to TRBJ1-4, with D possibly matching TRBD1 (5 bases). From germline, CDR1 is GTSNPN and CDR2 SVGIG (reference sequence). V lost 0 bases and J 5 bases, leaving 10 bases between the germline ends. The length of the CDR3 is 14 residues.

At least ten counts were recorded for this clonotype. A much more abundant neighbour one base away suggests this may be a read error. The chain carries TRBV7-9 and TRBJ1-5; D might be TRBD1 (5 bases). Trimming cost V 4 bases and J 4 bases, with 8 bases left between them. This CDR3 contains 13 residues. In germline, CDR1 is SEHNR, CDR2 FQNEAQ (reference sequence). CDR3 residues: CASSSEGNQPQHF. The CDR3 coding sequence is TGTGCCAGCAGCTCAGAGGGGAATCAGCCCCAGCATTTT.